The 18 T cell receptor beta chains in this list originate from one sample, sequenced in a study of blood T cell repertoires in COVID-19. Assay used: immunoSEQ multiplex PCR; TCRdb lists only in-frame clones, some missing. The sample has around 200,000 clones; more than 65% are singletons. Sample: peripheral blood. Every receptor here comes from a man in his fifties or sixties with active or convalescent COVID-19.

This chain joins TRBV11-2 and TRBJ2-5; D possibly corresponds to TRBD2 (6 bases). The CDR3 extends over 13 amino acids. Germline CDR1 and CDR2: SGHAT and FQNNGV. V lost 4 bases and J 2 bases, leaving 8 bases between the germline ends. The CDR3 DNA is TGTGCCAGCAGCTCGGCGGGACAAGAGACCCAGTACTTC. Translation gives CASSSAGQETQYF.

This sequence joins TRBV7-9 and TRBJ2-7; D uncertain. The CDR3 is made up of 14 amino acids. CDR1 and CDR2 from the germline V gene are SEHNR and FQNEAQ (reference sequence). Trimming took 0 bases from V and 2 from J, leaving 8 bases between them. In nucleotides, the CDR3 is TGTGCCAGCAGCTTAGCCAGCGACGCCTACGAGCAGTACTTC. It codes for CASSLASDAYEQYF.

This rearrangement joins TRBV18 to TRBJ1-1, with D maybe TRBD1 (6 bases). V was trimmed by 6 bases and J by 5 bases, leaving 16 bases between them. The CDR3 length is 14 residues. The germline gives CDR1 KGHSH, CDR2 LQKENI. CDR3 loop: CASSRGGGKTEAFF. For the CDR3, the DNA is TGTGCCAGCTCCCGCGGGGGGGGCAAGACTGAAGCTTTCTTT.

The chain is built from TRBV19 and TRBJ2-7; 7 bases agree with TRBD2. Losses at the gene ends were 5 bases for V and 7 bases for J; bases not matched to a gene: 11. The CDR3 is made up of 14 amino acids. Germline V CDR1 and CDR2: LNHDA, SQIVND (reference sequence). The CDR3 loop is CASSPEGGAREQYF. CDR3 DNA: TGTGCCAGTAGTCCGGAGGGAGGGGCGAGGGAGCAGTACTTC.

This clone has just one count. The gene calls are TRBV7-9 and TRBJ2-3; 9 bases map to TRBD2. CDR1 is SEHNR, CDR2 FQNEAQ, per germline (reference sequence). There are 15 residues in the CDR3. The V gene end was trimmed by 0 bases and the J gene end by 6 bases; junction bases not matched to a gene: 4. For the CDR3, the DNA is TGTGCCAGCAGCTTAGCGAGTACTAGCGGGGATACGCAGTATTTT. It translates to CASSLASTSGDTQYF.

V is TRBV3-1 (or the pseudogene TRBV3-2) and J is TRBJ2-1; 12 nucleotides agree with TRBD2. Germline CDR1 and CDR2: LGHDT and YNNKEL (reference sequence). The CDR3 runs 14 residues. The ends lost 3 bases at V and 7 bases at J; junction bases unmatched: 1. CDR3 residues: CASSQLAGGNEQFF. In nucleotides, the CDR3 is TGTGCCAGCAGCCAGCTAGCGGGGGGGAATGAGCAGTTCTTC.

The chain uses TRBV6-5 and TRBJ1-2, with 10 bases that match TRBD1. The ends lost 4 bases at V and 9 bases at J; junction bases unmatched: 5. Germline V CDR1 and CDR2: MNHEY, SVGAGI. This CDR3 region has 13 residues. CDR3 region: CASSSGQGLRYTF. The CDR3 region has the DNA TGTGCCAGCAGTTCGGGACAGGGGTTACGCTACACCTTC.

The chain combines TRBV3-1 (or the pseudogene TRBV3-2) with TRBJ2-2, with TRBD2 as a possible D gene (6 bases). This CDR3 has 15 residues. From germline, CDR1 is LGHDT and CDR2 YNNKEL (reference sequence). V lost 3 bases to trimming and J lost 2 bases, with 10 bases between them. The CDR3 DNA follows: TGTGCCAGCAGCCACGGGGGACTTAACACCGGGGAGCTGTTTTTT. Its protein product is CASSHGGLNTGELFF.

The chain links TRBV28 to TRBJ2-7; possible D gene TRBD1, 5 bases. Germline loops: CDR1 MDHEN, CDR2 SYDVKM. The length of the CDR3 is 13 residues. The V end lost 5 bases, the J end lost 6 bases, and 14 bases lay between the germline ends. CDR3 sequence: CASSQTPGFEQYF. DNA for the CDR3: TGTGCCAGCAGTCAAACCCCAGGGTTCGAGCAGTACTTC.

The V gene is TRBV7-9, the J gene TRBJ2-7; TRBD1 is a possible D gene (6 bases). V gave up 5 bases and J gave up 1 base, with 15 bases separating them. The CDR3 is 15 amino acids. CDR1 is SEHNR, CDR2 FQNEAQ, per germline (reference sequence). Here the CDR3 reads CASSAAGTPSYEQYF. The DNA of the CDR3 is TGTGCCAGCAGCGCGGCCGGGACACCTTCCTACGAGCAGTACTTC.

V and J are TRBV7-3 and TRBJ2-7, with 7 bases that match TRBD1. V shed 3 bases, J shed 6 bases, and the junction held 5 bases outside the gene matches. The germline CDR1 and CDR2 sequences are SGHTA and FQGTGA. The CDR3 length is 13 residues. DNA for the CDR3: TGTGCCAGCAGCTTTGCAAACAGGGGCGAGCAGTACTTC. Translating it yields CASSFANRGEQYF.

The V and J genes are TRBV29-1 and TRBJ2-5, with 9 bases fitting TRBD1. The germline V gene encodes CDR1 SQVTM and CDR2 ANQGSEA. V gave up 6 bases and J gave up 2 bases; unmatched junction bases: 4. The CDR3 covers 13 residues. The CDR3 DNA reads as TGCAGCGTGTCCGGGACAGGGCAAGAGACCCAGTACTTC. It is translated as CSVSGTGQETQYF.

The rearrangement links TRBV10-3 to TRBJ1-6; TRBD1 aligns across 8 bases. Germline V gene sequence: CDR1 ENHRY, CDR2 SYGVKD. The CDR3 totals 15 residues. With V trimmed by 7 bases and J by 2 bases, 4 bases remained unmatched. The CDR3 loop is CAITRDRTYNSPLHF. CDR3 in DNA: TGTGCCATCACCCGGGACAGGACCTATAATTCACCCCTCCACTTT.

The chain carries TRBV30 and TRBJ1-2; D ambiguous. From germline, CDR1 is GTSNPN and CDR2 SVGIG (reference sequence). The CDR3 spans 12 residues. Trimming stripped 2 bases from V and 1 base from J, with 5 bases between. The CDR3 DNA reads TGTGCCTGGAGTAGCCTTAACTATGGCTACACCTTC. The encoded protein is CAWSSLNYGYTF.

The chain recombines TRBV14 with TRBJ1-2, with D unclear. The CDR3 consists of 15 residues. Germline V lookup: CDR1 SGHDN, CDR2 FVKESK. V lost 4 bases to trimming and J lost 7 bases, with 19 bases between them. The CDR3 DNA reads TGTGCCAGCAGCCCGACCCGCGGGAAAGTTAGTGGCTACACCTTC. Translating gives CASSPTRGKVSGYTF.

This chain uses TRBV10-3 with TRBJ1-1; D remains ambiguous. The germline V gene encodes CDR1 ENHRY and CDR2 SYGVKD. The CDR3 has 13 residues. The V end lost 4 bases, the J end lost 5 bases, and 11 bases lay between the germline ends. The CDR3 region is CAISVSAGTEAFF. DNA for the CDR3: TGTGCCATCAGTGTTAGCGCGGGTACTGAAGCTTTCTTT.

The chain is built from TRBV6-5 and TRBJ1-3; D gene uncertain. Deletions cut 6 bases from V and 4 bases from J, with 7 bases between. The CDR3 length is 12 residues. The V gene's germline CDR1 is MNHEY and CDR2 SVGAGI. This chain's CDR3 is CASSPTGNTIYF. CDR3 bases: TGTGCCAGCAGCCCCACAGGAAACACCATATATTTT.

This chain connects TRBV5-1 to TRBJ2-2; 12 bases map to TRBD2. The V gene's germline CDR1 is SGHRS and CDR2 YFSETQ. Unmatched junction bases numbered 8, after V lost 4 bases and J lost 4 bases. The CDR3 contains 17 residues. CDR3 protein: CASSVLTSGGGTGELFF. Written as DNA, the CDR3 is TGCGCCAGCAGCGTCCTGACTAGCGGGGGTGGCACCGGGGAGCTGTTTTTT.